One and the same sample provided the 32 T cell receptor beta chains below, sequenced in a study of cytomegalovirus exposure and HLA in healthy donors. Some clones are missing from TCRdb's copy, which holds only in-frame ones; the method was immunoSEQ multiplex PCR. This sample has about 220,000 clones, with 80% to 95% found just once. Sequences were obtained from PBMCs. These receptors originate from a woman between 18 and 29 years old in good health and CMV-seronegative.

The chain's CDR3 is CAISRGAQETQYF. The CDR3, as DNA: TGTGCCATCAGCAGGGGGGCCCAAGAGACCCAGTACTTC. The chain employs TRBV10-3 and TRBJ2-5, with D possibly matching TRBD1 (7 bases). Between the trimmed V and J ends, which lost 6 bases and 1 base, there was a span of 9 bases. This CDR3 spans 13 amino acids. From germline, CDR1 is ENHRY and CDR2 SYGVKD.

This chain links TRBV6-1 with TRBJ2-3; maybe TRBD1 (5 bases). This CDR3 comprises 13 residues. Per germline, CDR1 MNHNS and CDR2 SASEGT. Trimming left V 5 bases short and J 9 bases short, with 15 bases between. The CDR3 DNA reads TGTGCCAGCAGTCTAGGGGCAGGGAAGACGCAGTATTTT. It translates to CASSLGAGKTQYF.

This clone has just one count. This chain links TRBV7-9 with TRBJ2-7; a possible D gene is TRBD1 (5 bases). CDR1 is SEHNR, CDR2 FQNEAQ, per germline (reference sequence). This CDR3 spans 15 amino acids. V shed 1 base and J shed 3 bases, with 13 bases lying between them. CDR3 loop: CASSLGSTVDYEQYF. In DNA, the CDR3 is TGTGCCAGCAGCTTAGGGTCGACAGTGGACTACGAGCAGTACTTC.

The table lists this clone with a count of one. The chain carries TRBV14 and TRBJ1-5; D not resolved. Germline V gene data show CDR1 as SGHDN and CDR2 as FVKESK. The V and J ends lost 2 bases and 5 bases respectively, with 7 bases between them. The CDR3 consists of 13 residues. The CDR3 DNA is TGTGCCAGCAGCCAACAGATCGATCAGCCCCAGCATTTT. It is translated as CASSQQIDQPQHF.

This sequence joins TRBV11-2 and TRBJ1-5; tentatively, D is TRBD1 (5 bases). The V and J ends lost 6 bases and 5 bases respectively, with 17 bases between them. CDR3 size: 15 residues. CDR1 SGHAT and CDR2 FQNNGV come from the germline V gene. This CDR3 reads CASSQTSTAYQPQHF. The DNA for the CDR3 is TGTGCCAGCAGTCAGACATCGACAGCTTATCAGCCCCAGCATTTT.

The chain carries TRBV28 and TRBJ2-3; 8 nucleotides agree with TRBD1. This CDR3 region has 15 residues. The junction had 4 bases not matched to a gene; V was cut back by 1 base and J by 4 bases. Germline CDR1 MDHEN, CDR2 SYDVKM. The CDR3 nucleotides read TGTGCCAGCAGTTTATACCCAGGGGGCGCAGATACGCAGTATTTT. Its translation: CASSLYPGGADTQYF.

This sequence joins TRBV27 and TRBJ2-1; no clear D gene. Trimming removed 3 bases from V and 2 bases from J, with 14 bases in between. There are 16 residues in the CDR3. Per germline, CDR1 MNHEY and CDR2 SMNVEV (reference sequence). Here the CDR3 DNA reads TGTGCCAGCAGTTTGTTCTATCTCAAAGCCTACAATGAGCAGTTCTTC. It is translated as CASSLFYLKAYNEQFF.

The chain couples TRBV19 to TRBJ1-1, with D uncertain. V was trimmed by 0 bases and J by 6 bases, leaving 14 bases between them. Germline V CDR1 and CDR2: LNHDA, SQIVND (reference sequence). The CDR3 runs 15 residues. The CDR3 bases are TGTGCCAGTAGTATAGACGGATCCCTTAGCGCTGAAGCTTTCTTT. It yields the protein CASSIDGSLSAEAFF.

In DNA form, the CDR3 reads TGTGCCAGCAGTTTGGGACAGGGGAAGCAGCCCCAGCATTTT. Encoded protein: CASSLGQGKQPQHF. The chain uses TRBV27 and TRBJ1-5, with 10 bases lining up with TRBD1. Germline-derived CDR1 and CDR2 are MNHEY and SMNVEV (reference sequence). With V trimmed by 3 bases and J by 7 bases, 3 bases remained unmatched. The CDR3 has 14 residues.

The chain links TRBV20-1 to TRBJ1-2; D not certain. Germline V lookup: CDR1 DFQATT, CDR2 SNEGSKA (reference sequence). V lost 3 bases and J lost 4, with 6 bases in between. CDR3 length equals 11 residues. As DNA, the CDR3 is TGCAGTGCTAGGGGCAGCTATGGCTACACCTTC. Translating gives CSARGSYGYTF.

The chain couples TRBV19 to TRBJ2-3; D remains unclear. Germline CDR1 reads LNHDA; CDR2 reads SQIVND (reference sequence). Trimming took off 5 bases at V and 3 bases at J, with 6 bases between the two ends. The CDR3 contains 12 residues. CDR3 nucleotides: TGTGCCAGTAGTGTCAGGACAGATACGCAGTATTTT. Residues: CASSVRTDTQYF.

This clone was detected only once. The chain links TRBV30 to TRBJ2-1; TRBD2 agrees at 9 bases. The CDR3 sequence is 15 residues long. CDR1 is GTSNPN and CDR2 is SVGIG in the germline V gene (reference sequence). Trimming removed 0 bases from V and 4 bases from J; junction bases left unmatched: 4. As DNA, the CDR3 is TGTGCCTGGAGTGTACTAGGACTAGCGTACAATGAGCAGTTCTTC. Encoded protein: CAWSVLGLAYNEQFF.

V gene TRBV10-3 combines with J gene TRBJ2-5; TRBD1 matches at 7 bases. The CDR3 sequence is 15 residues long. V shed 5 bases, J shed 3 bases, and the junction held 9 bases outside the gene matches. Per the germline V gene, CDR1 is ENHRY and CDR2 is SYGVKD. CDR3 sequence reads: CAISSTGVGEETQYF. DNA of the CDR3: TGTGCCATCAGTTCAACAGGGGTGGGGGAAGAGACCCAGTACTTC.

The rearrangement links TRBV5-1 to TRBJ1-2; possibly TRBD1 for D (5 bases). The CDR3 length is 15 residues. Deletions cut 4 bases from V and 3 bases from J, with 16 bases between. Germline V gene lookup returns CDR1 SGHRS and CDR2 YFSETQ. The CDR3 nucleotides are TGCGCCAGCAGCGCGGACCTCGGGGGGGACTATGGCTACACCTTC. This sequence encodes CASSADLGGDYGYTF.

This clone was observed a few times. The V call is TRBV7-8, the J call TRBJ1-6; no clear D gene. CDR3 size: 14 residues. V lost 1 base, J lost 7 bases, and 8 bases lay in between. Germline CDR1 SGHVS, CDR2 FQNEAQ. The CDR3 region has the DNA TGTGCCAGCAGCTTAGTCCACGGGAATTCACCCCTCCACTTT. This gives the protein CASSLVHGNSPLHF.

This rearrangement joins TRBV30 to TRBJ1-4, with TRBD1 matching 7 bases. Germline assignment: CDR1 GTSNPN and CDR2 SVGIG (reference sequence). The V and J ends lost 3 bases and 8 bases, in that order; junction bases with no gene match: 12. This CDR3 contains 15 residues. Here the CDR3 reads CAWSQETGMWEKLFF. In DNA form, the CDR3 reads TGTGCCTGGAGCCAGGAGACAGGGATGTGGGAAAAACTGTTTTTT.

The chain carries TRBV5-1 and TRBJ1-1, with TRBD1 matching over 9 bases. The CDR3 loop spans 14 amino acids. From germline, CDR1 is SGHRS and CDR2 YFSETQ. The V segment lost 6 bases and the J segment 4 bases; nucleotides outside the gene matches: 7. This CDR3 is CASKPGQGITEAFF. The CDR3 DNA sequence: TGCGCCAGCAAACCTGGACAGGGGATCACTGAAGCTTTCTTT.

The chain joins TRBV6-5 to TRBJ1-1; 7 positions agree with TRBD1. After removal of 6 bases from V and 0 bases from J, the junction contained 7 bases not matched to a gene. The V gene's germline CDR1 is MNHEY and CDR2 SVGAGI. The CDR3 is 15 amino acids. The CDR3 sequence is CASSHRGTMNTEAFF. The CDR3 bases are TGTGCCAGCAGCCACAGGGGAACGATGAACACTGAAGCTTTCTTT.

The V and J genes are TRBV6-4 and TRBJ2-2; D is possibly TRBD2 (7 bases). Deletions cut 0 bases from V and 8 bases from J, with 13 bases between. CDR1 is MRHNA and CDR2 is SNTAGT in the germline V gene. The CDR3 totals 15 residues. The CDR3 DNA is TGTGCCAGCAGTGACTCTACCGGGGGGCCGGGGGAGCTGTTTTTT. This sequence encodes CASSDSTGGPGELFF.

V is TRBV5-4 and J is TRBJ1-2; D is ambiguous. This CDR3 is 14 amino acids long. Germline CDR1 and CDR2: SGHNT and YYREEE (reference sequence). V was pared by 3 bases and J by 7 bases, with 16 bases between. CDR3 nucleotides: TGTGCCAGCAGCTCCGGGTCCGGCGGGAGTGGCTACACCTTC. This gives the protein CASSSGSGGSGYTF. The full variable domain, in which reference TRBV5-4 and TRBJ1-2 provide the parts outside the CDR3, is ETGVTQSPTHLIKTRGQQVTLRCSSQSGHNTVSWYQQALGQGPQFIFQYYREEENGRGNFPPRFSGLQFPNYSSELNVNALELDDSALYLCASSSGSGGSGYTFGSGTRLTVV.

Only one count was recorded for this clone. V and J are TRBV5-1 and TRBJ2-2; 9 bases agree with TRBD2. The CDR3 sequence is 21 residues long. Germline V gene sequence: CDR1 SGHRS, CDR2 YFSETQ. Unmatched junction bases numbered 19, after V lost 2 bases and J lost 2 bases. The CDR3 DNA sequence: TGCGCCAGCAGCTTTTCGTTAGGTTTACTAGCGGGCGCAAAAAACACCGGGGAGCTGTTTTTT. It translates to CASSFSLGLLAGAKNTGELFF.

This chain uses TRBV6-1 with TRBJ2-7; 8 bases match TRBD1. The J segment lost 1 base and the V segment lost 5 bases, leaving 4 bases of the junction unmatched. CDR3 size: 14 residues. Per the germline V gene, CDR1 is MNHNS and CDR2 is SASEGT. For the CDR3, the DNA is TGTGCCAGCAGTTTCCGGGACAGGTCCTACGAGCAGTACTTC. Its translation is CASSFRDRSYEQYF.

This sequence joins TRBV28 and TRBJ1-5; 7 bases agree with TRBD1. Germline loops: CDR1 MDHEN, CDR2 SYDVKM. After removal of 6 bases from V and 2 bases from J, the junction contained 1 base not matched to a gene. The CDR3 sequence is 13 residues long. The CDR3 loop reads CASRGQRNQPQHF. Written as DNA, the CDR3 is TGTGCCAGCAGGGGACAGCGCAATCAGCCCCAGCATTTT.

The chain is built from TRBV5-8 and TRBJ1-4, with D unresolved. Germline assignment: CDR1 SGHTS and CDR2 YDEGEE. CDR3 length: 12 residues. Deletions cut 1 base from V and 10 bases from J, with 8 bases between. The CDR3 bases are TGTGCCAGCAGCTTGCCCCGAGCAAAACTGTTTTTT. Protein: CASSLPRAKLFF.

CDR3 nucleotides: TGTGCCAGCAGCCCCGACTGGCCCGGTGACGAGCAGTACTTC. It specifies CASSPDWPGDEQYF. The chain employs TRBV7-7 and TRBJ2-7; D gene ambiguous. Germline V gives CDR1 SSHAT, CDR2 FNYEAQ (reference sequence). CDR3 length: 14 amino acids. Trimming left V 5 bases short and J 5 bases short, with 16 bases between.

The chain uses TRBV6-4 and TRBJ2-3, with D possibly being TRBD2 (5 bases). Trimming pared 6 bases from V and 1 base from J, leaving 11 bases between. The CDR3 is 14 residues long. Germline V gene lookup returns CDR1 MRHNA and CDR2 SNTAGT. CDR3 coding DNA: TGTGCCAGCAGCCTTCAAGCGGGCACAGATACGCAGTATTTT. It translates to CASSLQAGTDTQYF.

V and J are TRBV27 and TRBJ1-1, with 9 nucleotides matching TRBD1. The CDR3 covers 17 residues. The V gene end was trimmed by 6 bases and the J gene end by 0 bases; junction bases not matched to a gene: 11. Germline V lookup: CDR1 MNHEY, CDR2 SMNVEV (reference sequence). The CDR3 loop is CASRLRWTGALNTEAFF. CDR3 DNA: TGTGCCAGCAGGCTGAGATGGACAGGGGCTCTGAACACTGAAGCTTTCTTT.

This clone is a singleton in its sample. The chain has TRBV13 and TRBJ1-4; D is possibly TRBD1 (5 bases). Germline CDR1 reads PRHDT; CDR2 reads FYEKMQ (reference sequence). Trimming shortened V by 4 bases and J by 6 bases, and 15 bases separated the two germline ends. This CDR3 spans 15 amino acids. In nucleotides, the CDR3 is TGTGCCAGCAGCTCCCCCAGCAGGGCGGATGAAAAACTGTTTTTT. It yields the protein CASSSPSRADEKLFF.

In this sample, this clone turned up once. V usage is TRBV5-1 and J usage is TRBJ2-1; maybe TRBD2 (7 bases). Germline V CDR1 and CDR2: SGHRS, YFSETQ. V dropped 4 bases and J dropped 0 bases, with 14 bases sitting between them. The CDR3 covers 16 residues. DNA of the CDR3: TGCGCCAGCAGCGACGGGGGCGGGAGCTCCTACAATGAGCAGTTCTTC. It translates to CASSDGGGSSYNEQFF.

The chain employs TRBV6-1 and TRBJ1-1, with D tentatively TRBD1 (6 bases). The CDR3 extends over 14 amino acids. From germline, CDR1 is MNHNS and CDR2 SASEGT. V lost 3 bases, J lost 4 bases, and 12 bases lay in between. DNA of the CDR3: TGTGCCAGCAGTGATATAATGGACAGCACTGAAGCTTTCTTT. Protein sequence: CASSDIMDSTEAFF.

The chain recombines TRBV7-9 with TRBJ1-1; no firm D call. There are 16 residues in the CDR3. V was pared by 0 bases and J by 0 bases, with 11 bases between. Germline V gene data show CDR1 as SEHNR and CDR2 as FQNEAQ (reference sequence). CDR3 bases: TGTGCCAGCAGCTTAGCGGGTGGAGACCTGAACACTGAAGCTTTCTTT. Translated, it gives CASSLAGGDLNTEAFF.

V is TRBV11-2 and J is TRBJ2-2; a weak D match, TRBD1 (6 bases). This CDR3 has 16 residues. Germline V gene lookup returns CDR1 SGHAT and CDR2 FQNNGV. V was clipped by 5 bases and J by 0 bases, with 13 bases between them. The CDR3 protein is CASSRNRATNTGELFF. The DNA of the CDR3 is TGTGCCAGCAGCCGCAACAGGGCCACGAACACCGGGGAGCTGTTTTTT.